One sample yielded the 16 T cell receptor beta chains listed below, sequenced in a study of CD8 T cells in Susac syndrome. cDNA came from around 0.5 to 1 ug RNA primed by random hexamers. Via MiXCR, TCRdb re-called the immunoSEQ multiplex PCR reads, giving one row per CDR3 protein. The data contain 120,000 or so distinct CDR3 sequences, about 93% of them seen just once; the ten biggest clones take up less than 0.3%. Material for sequencing was CD8+ T cells from PBMCs. These receptors were obtained from a human donor with Susac syndrome.

The genes are TRBV5-6 and TRBJ1-1; possibly TRBD1 for D (6 bases). The CDR3 runs to 11 residues. Looked up from germline, CDR1 is SGHDT and CDR2 is YYEEEE. The ends were cut back, 4 bases at V and 8 bases at J, with 9 bases in the middle. CDR3 region: CASSVDREAFF. The CDR3 DNA sequence: TGTGCCAGCAGCGTGGACAGAGAAGCTTTCTTT.

This clonotype has just one count. The CDR3 region has the DNA TGCAGCGTTGAGCCGACAGGGGAGGACTATGGCTACACCTTC. Translating it yields CSVEPTGEDYGYTF. The chain links TRBV29-1 to TRBJ1-2, with TRBD1 matching 8 bases. The CDR3 is made up of 14 amino acids. Trimming took 3 bases from V and 3 from J; bases not matched to a gene: 6. The germline CDR1 and CDR2 sequences are SQVTM and ANQGSEA.

This clonotype was seen once. The rearrangement joins TRBV6-6 to TRBJ1-1, with D perhaps matching TRBD1 (6 bases). The CDR3 is made up of 9 amino acids. The germline V gene encodes CDR1 MNHNY and CDR2 SVGAGI (reference sequence). V lost 8 bases to trimming and J lost 10 bases, with 8 bases between them. CDR3 region: CASGTLAFF. The CDR3 region has the DNA TGTGCCAGCGGGACATTAGCTTTCTTT.

This clonotype has more than one count but fewer than ten. This chain connects TRBV3-1 to TRBJ2-7; D unclear. Trimming cost V 4 bases and J 2 bases, with 9 bases left between them. CDR3 size: 13 residues. The germline CDR1 and CDR2 sequences are LGHDT and YNNKEL (reference sequence). The CDR3 reads CASSPDTTYEQYF. The DNA for the CDR3 is TGTGCCAGCAGCCCCGACACCACCTACGAGCAGTACTTC.

V gene TRBV9 combines with J gene TRBJ2-3; D possibly uses TRBD1 or TRBD2 (5 bases each). Deletions cut 3 bases from V and 6 bases from J, with 17 bases between. The germline V gene has CDR1 SGDLS and CDR2 YYNGEE. This CDR3 region has 15 residues. CDR3 region: CASSEGRTSSDTQYF. CDR3 nucleotides: TGTGCCAGCAGCGAGGGGCGGACTTCCTCGGATACGCAGTATTTT.

The J gene is TRBJ1-5, the V gene TRBV20-1; possibly TRBD1 for D (6 bases). V lost 6 bases and J 7 bases, leaving 13 bases between the germline ends. The V gene's germline CDR1 is DFQATT and CDR2 SNEGSKA (reference sequence). The CDR3 is 12 residues long. The CDR3 bases are TGCAGTGCCGCCCAGGGGAACCAGCCCCAGCATTTT. Protein product: CSAAQGNQPQHF.

This clonotype was seen only once. The genes are TRBV29-1 and TRBJ2-7; 7 positions agree with TRBD1. The CDR3 length is 14 residues. Per germline, CDR1 SQVTM and CDR2 ANQGSEA. Trimming removed 2 bases from V and 0 bases from J; junction bases left unmatched: 4. The CDR3 loop reads CSVEWDSNSYEQYF. Here the CDR3 DNA reads TGCAGCGTTGAATGGGACAGCAACTCCTACGAGCAGTACTTC.

The chain links TRBV19 to TRBJ2-6; TRBD1 might be the D (6 bases). The CDR3 covers 15 residues. In germline, CDR1 is LNHDA, CDR2 SQIVND (reference sequence). With 6 bases removed from V and 4 bases from J, the gap between germline ends came to 13 bases. In DNA form, the CDR3 reads TGTGCCAGTAGCCGTTCAGGGGACGGGGCCAACGTCCTGACTTTC. It specifies CASSRSGDGANVLTF.

The V gene is TRBV9, the J gene TRBJ1-2, with 7 bases aligning to TRBD1. Germline V lookup: CDR1 SGDLS, CDR2 YYNGEE. The V segment lost 3 bases and the J segment 2 bases; nucleotides outside the gene matches: 10. This CDR3 is 16 amino acids long. CDR3 bases: TGTGCCAGCAGCGCGGAAACCGGGACAGACAACTATGGCTACACCTTC. As protein: CASSAETGTDNYGYTF.

The chain uses TRBV12-5 and TRBJ2-1; the match to TRBD2 covers 12 bases. With V trimmed by 2 bases and J by 0 bases, 8 bases remained unmatched. This CDR3 comprises 19 residues. The germline CDR1 and CDR2 sequences are LGHNT and FRNRAP. The CDR3 DNA follows: TGTGCTAGTGGTTTGCCACCAACTAGCGGGGGGCCCTCCTACAATGAGCAGTTCTTC. This translates into CASGLPPTSGGPSYNEQFF.

The genes are TRBV29-1 and TRBJ2-7; D remains unclear. V was cut by 4 bases and J by 2 bases, with 9 bases left in between. Germline V gives CDR1 SQVTM, CDR2 ANQGSEA. This CDR3 has 12 residues. The CDR3 protein is CSVGKSTYEQYF. The CDR3, as DNA: TGCAGCGTTGGAAAGTCCACCTACGAGCAGTACTTC.

V and J are TRBV20-1 and TRBJ2-3; TRBD1 matches 12 bases. V lost 5 bases and J lost 6; bases outside the gene matches: 6. This CDR3 has 14 amino acids. The V gene's germline CDR1 is DFQATT and CDR2 SNEGSKA (reference sequence). CDR3 region: CSAGDRGRRDTQYF. In nucleotides, the CDR3 is TGCAGTGCTGGGGACAGGGGGCGACGGGATACGCAGTATTTT.

J is TRBJ1-5 and V is TRBV3-1; D unclear. Looked up from germline, CDR1 is LGHDT and CDR2 is YNNKEL (reference sequence). Trimming shortened V by 0 bases and J by 9 bases, and 12 bases separated the two germline ends. CDR3 size: 14 residues. CDR3 in DNA: TGTGCCAGCAGCCAAGATCCGTATTCATGGCCCCAGCATTTT. It yields the protein CASSQDPYSWPQHF.

The V call is TRBV9, the J call TRBJ1-1; D is ambiguous. Germline lookup yields CDR1 SGDLS and CDR2 YYNGEE. The V gene lost 0 bases and the J gene lost 8 bases, with 8 bases spanning the gap. CDR3 length: 12 residues. DNA for the CDR3: TGTGCCAGCAGCGTAGTCAATTCAGAAGCTTTCTTT. Residues: CASSVVNSEAFF.

The gene calls are TRBV20-1 and TRBJ2-1; no definite D call. Trimming shortened V by 3 bases and J by 3 bases, and 12 bases separated the two germline ends. Per germline, CDR1 DFQATT and CDR2 SNEGSKA (reference sequence). The length of the CDR3 is 14 residues. CDR3 sequence (DNA): TGCAGTGCTAGTCGGGTTCTCGACTACAATGAGCAGTTCTTC. Amino acids: CSASRVLDYNEQFF.

The rearrangement uses TRBV11-2 and TRBJ1-5; tentatively, D is TRBD1 (5 bases). V was pared by 4 bases and J by 3 bases, with 16 bases between. CDR1 is SGHAT, CDR2 FQNNGV, per germline. CDR3 length equals 16 residues. Written as DNA, the CDR3 is TGTGCCAGCAGCTCGACAGTGGGGGGGGACAATCAGCCCCAGCATTTT. Its protein is CASSSTVGGDNQPQHF.